This T cell receptor beta chain derives from a study of PD-1 blockade in classical Hodgkin lymphoma. Study observations and caveats: Exclusion was applied to patients who started nivolumab under 1 year after ASCT. CD4+ TCR diversity climbed significantly by C4D1, unlike CD8+ TCR diversity. Relapsed/refractory patients reportedly had the lowest baseline TCR diversity, below newly diagnosed patients, who were below healthy donors.

This clone appeared a single time. The antigen is unknown. This table comes from immunoSEQ multiplex PCR, and its TCRdb copy is limited to in-frame clones, with some not included. The sample holds approximately 25,000 clones; 65% to 90% are singletons and the top ten take roughly a fifth. The CDR3 runs 16 residues. V was cut by 3 bases and J by 0 bases, with 13 bases left in between. Germline values: CDR1 MGHDK, CDR2 SYGVNS. All patients relapsed after autologous stem cell transplantation, and brentuximab vedotin exposure varied. The sequence was obtained from a human donor with classical Hodgkin lymphoma. The source material was peripheral blood mononuclear cells (PBMCs), sampled before the second cycle of nivolumab. V gene TRBV25-1 combines with J gene TRBJ2-3; TRBD1 is a possible D gene (6 bases). The CDR3 here is CASSDDTGSSTDTQYF. DNA of the CDR3: TGTGCCAGCAGTGATGATACAGGGTCTAGCACAGATACGCAGTATTTT.